This is a list of T cell receptor beta chains from one sample in a study of blood T cell repertoires in COVID-19. Clones were sequenced by immunoSEQ multiplex PCR, and TCRdb holds only the in-frame ones, with some missing. Of more than 90,000 clones in the sample, roughly 86% are singletons; the top ten hold approximately 10%. The sample was peripheral blood. The receptors were sampled from a woman aged 25 to 39 with acute or convalescent COVID-19. The CDR3 runs from the conserved cysteine through the conserved F or W. D genes are given only for firm matches. Size tells how often a clone was seen (once, few, many) or the class of an expanded clone, and some rows leave it out.

>TRBD1|14|TRBV10-3|TRBJ2-7|-
CAISHRDRPEEQYF
TGTGCCATCAGTCACCGGGACAGGCCTGAGGAGCAGTACTTC
>-|14|TRBV11-2|TRBJ1-1|-
CASTLGVRNTEAFF
TGTGCCAGCACCCTCGGGGTGAGAAACACTGAAGCTTTCTTT
>-|15|TRBV6-5|TRBJ2-6|-
CASSLTRSGANVLTF
TGTGCCAGCAGCCTCACAAGATCTGGGGCCAACGTCCTGACTTTC
>TRBD1|16|TRBV5-1|TRBJ2-2|-
CASSPPGQGRTGELFF
TGCGCCAGCAGCCCGCCGGGACAGGGGCGAACCGGGGAGCTGTTTTTT
>TRBD2|14|TRBV18|TRBJ2-1|-
CASSPRLAGDEQFF
TGTGCCAGCTCACCTCGCCTAGCGGGGGATGAGCAGTTCTTC
>-|15|TRBV4-2|TRBJ1-6|once
CASSQEGRGNSPLHF
TGTGCCAGCAGCCAAGAGGGGCGCGGAAATTCACCCCTCCACTTT
>TRBD1|12|TRBV29-1|TRBJ1-2|-
CSVGDRGYGYTF
TGCAGCGTGGGGGACAGGGGCTATGGCTACACCTTC
>TRBD1|15|TRBV7-6|TRBJ1-5|-
CASSRDRDGNQPQHF
TGTGCCAGCAGCCGCGACAGGGATGGCAATCAGCCCCAGCATTTT
>-|13|TRBV15|TRBJ1-6|-
CATSRQGYSPLHF
TGTGCCACCAGCAGACAGGGGTATTCACCCCTCCACTTT
>-|13|TRBV7-8|TRBJ1-5|-
CASSLAGDQPQHF
TGTGCCAGCAGCTTAGCAGGAGATCAGCCCCAGCATTTT
>TRBD1|17|TRBV28|TRBJ2-1|-
CASSLASDRGLYNEQFF
TGTGCCAGCAGCCTTGCTTCCGACAGGGGGCTGTACAATGAGCAGTTCTTC
>TRBD2|14|TRBV5-4|TRBJ2-2|-
CASSWSGGTGELFF
TGTGCCAGCAGCTGGAGCGGGGGTACGGGGGAGCTGTTTTTT
>TRBD1|13|TRBV6-5|TRBJ2-5|-
CASSLDRKETQYF
TGTGCCAGCAGTCTGGACAGGAAAGAGACCCAGTACTTC
>-|15|TRBV19|TRBJ2-1|-
CASSIDGGAYNEQFF
TGTGCCAGTAGTATAGACGGCGGGGCCTACAATGAGCAGTTCTTC
>TRBD1|14|TRBV18|TRBJ2-7|-
CASSHRDSTYEQYF
TGTGCCAGCTCACATAGGGACAGTACCTACGAGCAGTACTTC
>-|16|TRBV7-2|TRBJ2-1|-
CASSLISGSPINEQFF
TGTGCCAGCAGCTTAATCTCAGGAAGCCCCATCAATGAGCAGTTCTTC
>-|17|TRBV27|TRBJ1-1|-
CASSLFPPGDMNTEAFF
TGTGCCAGCAGTTTATTCCCCCCCGGGGACATGAACACTGAAGCTTTCTTT
>TRBD2|14|TRBV24-1|TRBJ2-3|few
CATSDLGTSGDQYF
TGTGCCACCAGTGATTTAGGGACTAGCGGCGATCAGTATTTT
>-|13|TRBV20-1|TRBJ2-3|-
CSARGVITDTQYF
TGCAGTGCTCGTGGAGTCATTACAGATACGCAGTATTTT
>TRBD1|15|TRBV28|TRBJ1-2|-
CATKTPQGAGYGYTF
TGTGCCACCAAAACCCCACAGGGGGCTGGCTATGGCTACACCTTC
>TRBD2|15|TRBV19|TRBJ2-1|-
CASSIRLAGGNEQFF
TGTGCCAGTAGTATTCGACTAGCGGGGGGAAATGAGCAGTTCTTC
>-|18|TRBV25-1|TRBJ2-3|-
CASSAEGGPSWGTDTQYF
TGTGCCAGCAGTGCCGAGGGAGGTCCGTCGTGGGGCACAGATACGCAGTATTTT
>TRBD1|17|TRBV13|TRBJ2-3|-
CASSSRTGATSTDTQYF
TGTGCCAGCAGCTCCCGGACAGGGGCAACAAGTACAGATACGCAGTATTTT
>TRBD2|20|TRBV7-8|TRBJ2-3|once
CASSPLLAGARTARTDTQYF
TGTGCCAGCAGCCCACTACTAGCGGGGGCCCGAACGGCGCGCACAGATACGCAGTATTTT
>TRBD1|15|TRBV5-1|TRBJ2-7|-
CASSWQGTGSYEQYF
TGCGCCAGCAGCTGGCAAGGGACAGGCTCCTACGAGCAGTACTTC
>-|12|TRBV28|TRBJ1-6|few
CASSLGRSPLHF
TGTGCCAGCAGTTTGGGCCGATCACCCCTCCACTTT
>TRBD2|17|TRBV4-1|TRBJ2-1|-
CASSRLWAGGKTSEQFF
TGCGCCAGCAGCCGTCTATGGGCCGGGGGGAAAACCTCTGAGCAGTTCTTC
>-|13|TRBV5-4|TRBJ1-1|-
CASSVDLETEAFF
TGTGCCAGCAGCGTGGATCTAGAAACTGAAGCTTTCTTT
>TRBD1|14|TRBV28|TRBJ1-2|-
CASSEPTGGWGYTF
TGTGCCAGCAGCGAGCCGACAGGGGGCTGGGGCTACACCTTC
>TRBD2|14|TRBV10-3|TRBJ2-5|-
CAISPGTNQETQYF
TGTGCCATCTCCCCCGGGACTAACCAAGAGACCCAGTACTTC
>-|14|TRBV27|TRBJ2-3|-
CASSGARYTDTQYF
TGTGCCAGTTCAGGGGCCAGGTACACAGATACGCAGTATTTT
>TRBD1|15|TRBV6-5|TRBJ1-6|-
CASSPTGREDSPLHF
TGTGCCAGCAGTCCGACAGGGCGAGAGGATTCACCCCTCCACTTT
>-|16|TRBV19|TRBJ2-1|-
CASSPEVLSSYNEQFF
TGTGCCAGTAGTCCCGAGGTTTTGAGCTCCTACAATGAGCAGTTCTTC
>-|13|TRBV3-1/TRBV3-2|TRBJ1-4|-
CASSHTGRGTPFF
TGTGCCAGCAGCCACACAGGGAGGGGCACCCCGTTTTTT
>-|12|TRBV28|TRBJ1-4|-
CASSLRRGKLFF
TGTGCCAGCAGTTTACGGCGGGGAAAACTGTTTTTT
>-|15|TRBV7-3|TRBJ2-2|-
CASSPKGQQTGELFF
TGTGCCAGCAGCCCGAAAGGACAGCAGACCGGGGAGCTGTTTTTT
>-|15|TRBV7-9|TRBJ1-3|-
CASSSDTVDGNTIYF
TGTGCCAGCAGCTCGGACACCGTGGATGGAAACACCATATATTTT
>-|12|TRBV6-5|TRBJ1-3|-
CASSRDRNTIYF
TGTGCCAGCAGTCGAGATAGAAACACCATATATTTT
>-|15|TRBV28|TRBJ1-2|-
CASSPALGRSRGYTF
TGTGCCAGCAGTCCCGCACTGGGTAGGAGTAGAGGCTACACCTTC
>TRBD1|12|TRBV6-5|TRBJ1-1|once
CASSSRGTEAFF
TGTGCCAGCAGCTCCAGGGGGACTGAAGCTTTCTTT
>-|15|TRBV10-2|TRBJ1-1|-
CASSHSRSTNTEAFF
TGCGCCAGCTCGCACAGCCGGTCAACGAACACTGAAGCTTTCTTT
>TRBD1|15|TRBV24-1|TRBJ1-1|-
CATSDRRQGGTEAFF
TGTGCCACCAGTGACAGAAGACAGGGGGGAACTGAAGCTTTCTTT
>-|15|TRBV6-4|TRBJ1-2|-
CASSVNNAGFYGYTF
TGTGCCAGCAGTGTCAACAACGCAGGGTTCTATGGCTACACCTTC
>-|16|TRBV5-1|TRBJ2-5|-
CASSLQPTFSQETQYF
TGCGCCAGCAGCTTGCAGCCGACTTTTTCCCAAGAGACCCAGTACTTC
>TRBD1|13|TRBV2|TRBJ1-5|-
CASRQGAVQPQHF
TGTGCCAGCAGGCAGGGGGCTGTTCAGCCCCAGCATTTT
>-|19|TRBV2|TRBJ2-2|-
CASSEVRTTRLEGTGELFF
TGTGCCAGCAGTGAAGTTCGGACGACCCGTCTGGAGGGGACCGGGGAGCTGTTTTTT
>-|14|TRBV7-2|TRBJ2-7|-
CASTSRASSYEQYF
TGTGCCAGCACCTCCAGGGCCTCCTCCTACGAGCAGTACTTC
>-|12|TRBV29-1|TRBJ2-7|-
CSVLGGRYEQYF
TGCAGCGTCTTAGGGGGAAGATACGAGCAGTACTTC